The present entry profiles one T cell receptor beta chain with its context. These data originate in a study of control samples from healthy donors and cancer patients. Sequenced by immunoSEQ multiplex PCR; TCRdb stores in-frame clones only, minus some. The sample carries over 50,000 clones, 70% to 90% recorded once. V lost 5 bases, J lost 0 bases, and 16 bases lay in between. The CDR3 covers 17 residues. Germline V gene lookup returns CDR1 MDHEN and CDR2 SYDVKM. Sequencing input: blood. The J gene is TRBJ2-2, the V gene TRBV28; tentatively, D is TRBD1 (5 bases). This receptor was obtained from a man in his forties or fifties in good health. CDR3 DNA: TGTGCCAGCAGTGCCCCACAGGTGGTACCGAACACCGGGGAGCTGTTTTTT. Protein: CASSAPQVVPNTGELFF.